This is a list of T cell receptor beta chains from one sample in a study of T cells in Graves' hyperthyroidism and ophthalmopathy. TCRdb processed the multiplex PCR reads anew with MiXCR; each CDR3 protein has one entry. Of roughly 330,000 distinct CDR3 sequences in the sample, roughly 17% were seen once. Sample: blood. Receptors originate from a man between 25 and 39 years old with Graves' hyperthyroidism. The CDR3 runs from the conserved cysteine through the conserved F or W. The D gene is left open where the match is weak. The size field is filled for only some rows; it gives once, few, many or a size class.

D gene	J gene	V gene	clone size	CDR3 DNA	CDR3 protein
-	TRBJ1-1	TRBV3-1	many	TGTGCCAGCAGCCTAAATGCTGAAGCTTTCTTT	CASSLNAEAFF
-	TRBJ2-1	TRBV7-9	many	TGTGCCAGCAGTTTGGAAGGGGGGGAGCAGTTCTTC	CASSLEGGEQFF
TRBD1	TRBJ2-7	TRBV13	many	TGTGCCAGCAGCACAGGGGGCTTTTGGCAGCAGTACTTC	CASSTGGFWQQYF
-	TRBJ2-5	TRBV12-3/TRBV12-4	-	TGTGCCAGCAGCCTGGGATCTCGAGAGACCCAGTACTTC	CASSLGSRETQYF
-	TRBJ2-2	TRBV3-1	few	TGTGCCAGCAGCCCCCCGGCCGGGACAGCCGGGACTATGAACACCGGGGAGCTGTTTTTT	CASSPPAGTAGTMNTGELFF
-	TRBJ1-1	TRBV4-1	few	TGCGCCAGCAGCCAAGAAGAAATTTGGGGTTTTGAAGCTTTCTTT	CASSQEEIWGFEAFF
TRBD1	TRBJ2-7	TRBV19	-	TGTGCCAGTAGTACGGTCGACAGGGATAATGACGAGCAGTACTTC	CASSTVDRDNDEQYF
-	TRBJ1-1	TRBV11-3	many	TGTGCCAGCAGCTTAGTGGGGCTGTTCACTGAAGCTTTCTTT	CASSLVGLFTEAFF
-	TRBJ1-1	TRBV19	-	TGTGCCAGTAGTACCTCTAGGGGGTCTGTGCGGAGGAACACTGAAGCTTTCTTT	CASSTSRGSVRRNTEAFF
-	TRBJ2-3	TRBV7-2	many	TGTGCCAGCAGCTTGGGGGTATCAGTCGGCGATACGCAGTATTTT	CASSLGVSVGDTQYF
-	TRBJ1-1	TRBV6-5	many	TGTGCCAGCAGTTACGGTGCGCGCACTGAAGCTTTCTTT	CASSYGARTEAFF
TRBD2	TRBJ2-1	TRBV19	few	TGTGCCAGTAGTTCACTAACTAGCGGGAGGGAGAATGAGCAGTTCTTC	CASSSLTSGRENEQFF
TRBD2	TRBJ2-5	TRBV3-1	many	TGTGCCAGCAGCCAAGGACTAGCCCCCGAGACCCAGTACTTC	CASSQGLAPETQYF
TRBD1	TRBJ1-2	TRBV6-1	many	TGTGCCAGCTACAACAGGGGGCTTTATGGCTACACCTTC	CASYNRGLYGYTF
-	TRBJ2-7	TRBV6-1	many	TGTGCCAGCAGTGAAGGGGGGACCTACGAGCAGTACTTC	CASSEGGTYEQYF
-	TRBJ2-7	TRBV5-6	few	TGTGCCAGCAGCTCATGGGGCTCGTTGGGGCCAACCTACGAGCAGTACTTC	CASSSWGSLGPTYEQYF
TRBD2	TRBJ2-7	TRBV27	many	TGTGCCAGCAGTTCACTAGCGGGATTACCCGACGAGCAGTACTTC	CASSSLAGLPDEQYF
TRBD2	TRBJ2-1	TRBV11-3	few	TGTGCCAGCAGCTTAGATTCTAGCGGGGGACACAATGAGCAGTTCTTC	CASSLDSSGGHNEQFF
TRBD2	TRBJ2-5	TRBV5-1	-	TGCGCCAGCAGCTCCTTGACGGGAGGTGAAGAGACCCAGTACTTC	CASSSLTGGEETQYF
-	TRBJ2-7	TRBV12-3/TRBV12-4	many	TGTGCCAGCACCTCAGGGGGGGTGGACTACGAGCAGTACTTC	CASTSGGVDYEQYF
-	TRBJ1-1	TRBV6-5	many	TGTGCCAGCAGTTACTCGAGGTTTTTGAACACTGAAGCTTTCTTT	CASSYSRFLNTEAFF
TRBD1	TRBJ2-1	TRBV6-1	many	TGTGCCAGCAGTTATGGGACAGGGTCCTACAATGAGCAGTTCTTC	CASSYGTGSYNEQFF
-	TRBJ2-7	TRBV5-1	many	TGCGCCAGCAGCTTTCTTGGTCCGGTCGAGGGGGGCTACGAGCAGTACTTC	CASSFLGPVEGGYEQYF
-	TRBJ2-7	TRBV11-3	many	TGTGCCAGCAGCCCCGGCGGCGAGCAGTACTTC	CASSPGGEQYF
-	TRBJ2-4	TRBV11-2	-	TGTGCCAGCAGCCATCAAGACGGGCTAAACATTCAGTACTTC	CASSHQDGLNIQYF
-	TRBJ2-7	TRBV3-1	few	TGTGCCAGCAGCCATCTCCGGCTTGGTGTATACGAGCAGTACTTC	CASSHLRLGVYEQYF
-	TRBJ2-1	TRBV30	many	TGTGCCTGGAGTGGTCTCGAAAGGGTCCGATCCTACAATGAGCAGTTCTTC	CAWSGLERVRSYNEQFF
-	TRBJ2-1	TRBV5-6	-	TGTGCCAGCAGCTTGTTAGCGGAGGGGGCCTACAATGAGCAGTTCTTC	CASSLLAEGAYNEQFF
-	TRBJ1-1	TRBV30	few	TGTGCCTGGAGGGGTCAGGGCAGGCTGACTGAAGCTTTCTTT	CAWRGQGRLTEAFF
-	TRBJ1-5	TRBV7-2	many	TGTGCCAGCAGCTTAGCCCACAGGAGCAATCAGCCCCAGCATTTT	CASSLAHRSNQPQHF
-	TRBJ2-7	TRBV5-5	many	TGTGCCAGCAGCTATTCGTGGGACGACTCCTACGAGCAGTACTTC	CASSYSWDDSYEQYF
TRBD2	TRBJ2-3	TRBV7-3	many	TGTGCCAGCAGCCTAAGAAGCGGGAGGACAGATACGCAGTATTTT	CASSLRSGRTDTQYF
-	TRBJ2-7	TRBV5-4	-	TGTGCCAGCAGTACTAGGAGTCGAAGCTCCTACGAGCAGTACTTC	CASSTRSRSSYEQYF
TRBD1	TRBJ2-3	TRBV7-9	many	TGTGCCAGCAGCTTGGGACAGGGAGTGCCGGATACGCAGTATTTT	CASSLGQGVPDTQYF
-	TRBJ2-1	TRBV20-1	-	TGCAGTGCTAGAACCCCCATAGCGAGGAATGAGCAGTTCTTC	CSARTPIARNEQFF
-	TRBJ2-3	TRBV7-3	many	TGTGCCAGCAGCTTAAGAGTAGGGGAGGAAGATACGCAGTATTTT	CASSLRVGEEDTQYF
TRBD1	TRBJ1-4	TRBV25-1	-	TGTGCCAGCAGTGAGGACAGGGGCTATGAAAAACTGTTTTTT	CASSEDRGYEKLFF
-	TRBJ2-1	TRBV24-1	many	TGTGCCACCAGTGTCCCCTCAAACTACAATGAGCAGTTCTTC	CATSVPSNYNEQFF
-	TRBJ1-1	TRBV12-3/TRBV12-4	many	TGTGCCAGCAGTTTCGGGGGGATCATGAACACTGAAGCTTTCTTT	CASSFGGIMNTEAFF
TRBD1	TRBJ2-3	TRBV5-1	many	TGCGCCAGCAGCTACGGACAGGGGGCAGTCACAGATACGCAGTATTTT	CASSYGQGAVTDTQYF
TRBD2	TRBJ2-3	TRBV20-1	-	TGCAGTGCTAGGAGCGGGAGAGTCGATACGCAGTATTTT	CSARSGRVDTQYF
-	TRBJ2-7	TRBV20-1	many	TGCAGTGCCCGTGACTTGGCCTACGAGCAGTACTTC	CSARDLAYEQYF
-	TRBJ1-1	TRBV5-1	-	TGCGCCAGCAGCTCCCAGGGTGTCGGCACTGAAGCTTTCTTT	CASSSQGVGTEAFF
-	TRBJ2-3	TRBV6-5	-	TGTGCCAGCAGTTACCTTAGGGAGAGAGTTACGCAGTATTTT	CASSYLRERVTQYF
TRBD2	TRBJ2-5	TRBV9	many	TGTGCCAGCACCCGAAGCCCTCTTGCGGGAGAAGAGACCCAGTACTTC	CASTRSPLAGEETQYF
-	TRBJ2-2	TRBV2	many	TGTGCCAGCAGTGTGTTCCGCAGCACCGGGGAGCTGTTTTTT	CASSVFRSTGELFF
TRBD2	TRBJ2-5	TRBV29-1	many	TGCAGCGTAGATCTAGCGGGAGGAGGCGAGACCCAGTACTTC	CSVDLAGGGETQYF
-	TRBJ2-2	TRBV11-2	many	TGTGCCAGCAGCTTAGACATCGCGAACACCGGGGAGCTGTTTTTT	CASSLDIANTGELFF
-	TRBJ1-2	TRBV2	many	TGTGCCAGCATACGGATAAACTATGGCTACACCTTC	CASIRINYGYTF
-	TRBJ2-1	TRBV12-3/TRBV12-4	many	TGTGCCAGCAGTCAATCCAATGAGCAGTTCTTC	CASSQSNEQFF
-	TRBJ2-5	TRBV3-1	few	TGTGCCAGCAGCCAATTTGGCCTAAAAGAGACCCAGTACTTC	CASSQFGLKETQYF
-	TRBJ2-7	TRBV3-1	many	TGTGCCAGCAGCCAAGACCGGAACTACGAGCAGTACTTC	CASSQDRNYEQYF
-	TRBJ2-6	TRBV28	-	TGTACCAGCGAACTAGGTTCTGGGGGTGGGGCCAACGTCCTGACTTTC	CTSELGSGGGANVLTF
-	TRBJ2-7	TRBV20-1	many	TGCAGTGCCTCGAAAGGAGACTACGAGCAGTACTTC	CSASKGDYEQYF
-	TRBJ1-3	TRBV24-1	-	TGTGCCACCATTGACCAGGGAGCCGGCGGAAACACCATATATTTT	CATIDQGAGGNTIYF
-	TRBJ1-5	TRBV12-3/TRBV12-4	many	TGTGCCAGCTCCCTGGGGGCGCAGCGGCCCCAGCATTTT	CASSLGAQRPQHF
-	TRBJ2-1	TRBV12-3/TRBV12-4	few	TGTGCCAGCAGTTTAGAAATTGGGCAGTTCTTC	CASSLEIGQFF
-	TRBJ1-2	TRBV29-1	-	TGCAGCGTTCGGCTGTCGGGGGGAGGTGGGTATGGCTACACCTTC	CSVRLSGGGGYGYTF
-	TRBJ2-5	TRBV7-9	many	TGTGCCAGCAGCCCCCAGGGTCAGGAAGAGACCCAGTACTTC	CASSPQGQEETQYF